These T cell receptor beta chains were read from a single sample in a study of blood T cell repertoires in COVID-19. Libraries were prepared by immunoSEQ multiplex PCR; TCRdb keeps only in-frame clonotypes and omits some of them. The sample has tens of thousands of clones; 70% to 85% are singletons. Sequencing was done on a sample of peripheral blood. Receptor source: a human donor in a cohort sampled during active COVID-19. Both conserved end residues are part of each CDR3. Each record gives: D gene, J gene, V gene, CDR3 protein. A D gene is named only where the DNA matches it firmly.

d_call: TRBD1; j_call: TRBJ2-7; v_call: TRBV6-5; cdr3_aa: CASSYGQAHEQYF
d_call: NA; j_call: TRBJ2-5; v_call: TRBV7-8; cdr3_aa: CASSFLSGGAEETQYF
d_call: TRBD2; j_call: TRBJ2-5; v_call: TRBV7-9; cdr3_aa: CASRYDRGGGYFGGETQYF
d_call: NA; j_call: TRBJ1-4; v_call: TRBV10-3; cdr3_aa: CAISLVANEKLFF
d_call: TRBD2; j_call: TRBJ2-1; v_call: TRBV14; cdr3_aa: CASSQGLGREQFF
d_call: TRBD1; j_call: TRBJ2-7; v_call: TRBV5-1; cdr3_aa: CASSLDPIRDREDYEQYF
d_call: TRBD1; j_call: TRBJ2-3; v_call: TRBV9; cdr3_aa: CASSEGQGSTDTQYF
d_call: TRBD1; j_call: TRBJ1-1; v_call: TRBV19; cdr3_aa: CATRGGRTAKNTEAFF
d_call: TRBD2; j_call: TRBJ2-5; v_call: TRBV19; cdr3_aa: CASTPGRGGRETQYF
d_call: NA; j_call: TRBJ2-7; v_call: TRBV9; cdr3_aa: CASSGSGYSYEQYF
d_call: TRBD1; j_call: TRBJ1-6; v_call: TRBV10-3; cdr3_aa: CAISDTGGNNSPLHF
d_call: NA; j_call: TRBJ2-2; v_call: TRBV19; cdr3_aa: CASGPRGEGELFF
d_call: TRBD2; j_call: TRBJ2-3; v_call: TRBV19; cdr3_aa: CASSIGGLAGFTDTQYF
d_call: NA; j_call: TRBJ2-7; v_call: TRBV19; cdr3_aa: CASSIAGDHYEQYF
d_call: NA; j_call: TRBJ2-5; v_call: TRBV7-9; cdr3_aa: CASSSEGEETQYF
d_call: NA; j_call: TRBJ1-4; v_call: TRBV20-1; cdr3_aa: CSASSSSTPRGEKLFF
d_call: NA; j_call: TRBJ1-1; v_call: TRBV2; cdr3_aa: CASNGRGNTEAFF
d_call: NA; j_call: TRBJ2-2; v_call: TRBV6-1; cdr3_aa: CASSERDIGAGELFF
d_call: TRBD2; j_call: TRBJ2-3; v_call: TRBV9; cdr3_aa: CASSVLAGGRDTQYF
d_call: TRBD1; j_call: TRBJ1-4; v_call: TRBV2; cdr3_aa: CASSERGQGWEVF
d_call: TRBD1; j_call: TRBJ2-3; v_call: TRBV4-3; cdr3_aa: CASSQTTGGYYTDTQYF